These T cell receptor beta chains were read from a single sample in a study of T cells in Graves' hyperthyroidism and ophthalmopathy. One entry per CDR3 protein results from TCRdb running MiXCR on the multiplex PCR reads. The sample has about 250,000 distinct CDR3 sequences, roughly a quarter seen once. Specimen: blood. The receptors originated from a woman in her thirties or forties with Graves' ophthalmopathy. The CDR3 runs from the conserved cysteine through the conserved F or W. Each record gives: CDR3 DNA, CDR3 protein, V gene, J gene, D gene, CDR3 length, clone size. D genes are given only for firm matches. Rows give clone size only sometimes, using once, few, many, or a class for an expanded clone.

CDR3 DNA: TGCAGCGTGGAAGGGGGCTCGGGGAACACTGAAGCTTTCTTT
CDR3 protein: CSVEGGSGNTEAFF
V gene: TRBV29-1
J gene: TRBJ1-1
D gene: TRBD1
CDR3 length: 14
clone size: -

CDR3 DNA: TGTGCCAGCAGCTTATATTGGGACACCGGGGAGCTGTTTTTT
CDR3 protein: CASSLYWDTGELFF
V gene: TRBV11-2
J gene: TRBJ2-2
D gene: -
CDR3 length: 14
clone size: many

CDR3 DNA: TGTGCCTGGAGTGTAACTGGGGAGCAGTACTTC
CDR3 protein: CAWSVTGEQYF
V gene: TRBV30
J gene: TRBJ2-7
D gene: -
CDR3 length: 11
clone size: many

CDR3 DNA: TGTGCCTCCGGGACTTTACCCTACGAGCAGTACTTC
CDR3 protein: CASGTLPYEQYF
V gene: TRBV2
J gene: TRBJ2-7
D gene: -
CDR3 length: 12
clone size: many

CDR3 DNA: TGTGCCAGCTCACCACCGGAGGGTAAAAACTATGGCTACACCTTC
CDR3 protein: CASSPPEGKNYGYTF
V gene: TRBV18
J gene: TRBJ1-2
D gene: -
CDR3 length: 15
clone size: many

CDR3 DNA: TGTGCCTGCCCCAGCAGGTACGGCTACACCTTC
CDR3 protein: CACPSRYGYTF
V gene: TRBV30
J gene: TRBJ1-2
D gene: -
CDR3 length: 11
clone size: many

CDR3 DNA: TGTGCCTGGGGGACACAGGGATCCTACGAGCAGTACTTC
CDR3 protein: CAWGTQGSYEQYF
V gene: TRBV30
J gene: TRBJ2-7
D gene: -
CDR3 length: 13
clone size: many

CDR3 DNA: TGTGCCAGCAGTGGGGGGGCCTGGGCCTTAACCCGAGATCAGCCCCAGCATTTT
CDR3 protein: CASSGGAWALTRDQPQHF
V gene: TRBV28
J gene: TRBJ1-5
D gene: -
CDR3 length: 18
clone size: many

CDR3 DNA: TGTGCCAGCAGGGACAGGACAGGGATCGAGCAGTACTTC
CDR3 protein: CASRDRTGIEQYF
V gene: TRBV28
J gene: TRBJ2-7
D gene: TRBD1
CDR3 length: 13
clone size: -

CDR3 DNA: TGTGCTAGTGGTTTGCGACAGGGGGCGTTTCCCCTCCACTTT
CDR3 protein: CASGLRQGAFPLHF
V gene: TRBV12-5
J gene: TRBJ1-6
D gene: TRBD1
CDR3 length: 14
clone size: many

CDR3 DNA: TGTGCCAGCGCCTCGACTAGCGGCTTAACCTACGAGCAGTACTTC
CDR3 protein: CASASTSGLTYEQYF
V gene: TRBV27
J gene: TRBJ2-7
D gene: TRBD2
CDR3 length: 15
clone size: -

CDR3 DNA: TGTGCCAGCAGGGAGGCTACAGGGCAAGAGACCCAGTACTTC
CDR3 protein: CASREATGQETQYF
V gene: TRBV2
J gene: TRBJ2-5
D gene: -
CDR3 length: 14
clone size: -

CDR3 DNA: TGTGCCAGCAGGAGGGGCGGTGGGACTGAAGCTTTCTTT
CDR3 protein: CASRRGGGTEAFF
V gene: TRBV6-1
J gene: TRBJ1-1
D gene: -
CDR3 length: 13
clone size: -

CDR3 DNA: TGCAGTGCGGGCGACAGTAAAGAGACCCAGTACTTC
CDR3 protein: CSAGDSKETQYF
V gene: TRBV20-1
J gene: TRBJ2-5
D gene: -
CDR3 length: 12
clone size: many

CDR3 DNA: TGCGCCAGCAGCCAAGACGCGAGCTCGGGACAGTACTTC
CDR3 protein: CASSQDASSGQYF
V gene: TRBV4-1
J gene: TRBJ2-7
D gene: -
CDR3 length: 13
clone size: -

CDR3 DNA: TGCAGTGCGCGAACTGGGGTGGACTATGGCTACACCTTC
CDR3 protein: CSARTGVDYGYTF
V gene: TRBV20-1
J gene: TRBJ1-2
D gene: -
CDR3 length: 13
clone size: -

CDR3 DNA: TGTGCCAGCAGCCCGGTGGGGGACAGGGGGCGTCTTAGGACTGAAGCTTTCTTT
CDR3 protein: CASSPVGDRGRLRTEAFF
V gene: TRBV2
J gene: TRBJ1-1
D gene: TRBD1
CDR3 length: 18
clone size: many

CDR3 DNA: TGTGCCAGCAGTTTTCCGTCCGGGACAGGGATTCTTGAGCAGTACTTC
CDR3 protein: CASSFPSGTGILEQYF
V gene: TRBV28
J gene: TRBJ2-7
D gene: TRBD1
CDR3 length: 16
clone size: many

CDR3 DNA: TGTGCCAGCACTAGCGGGGTCGGGGAGCTGTTTTTT
CDR3 protein: CASTSGVGELFF
V gene: TRBV27
J gene: TRBJ2-2
D gene: TRBD2
CDR3 length: 12
clone size: many

CDR3 DNA: TGTGCCACCAGCAGCCCCTTTAACTATGGCTACACCTTC
CDR3 protein: CATSSPFNYGYTF
V gene: TRBV15
J gene: TRBJ1-2
D gene: -
CDR3 length: 13
clone size: many

CDR3 DNA: TGCAGTGCTAGGAGATTGACCTACGAGCAGTACTTC
CDR3 protein: CSARRLTYEQYF
V gene: TRBV20-1
J gene: TRBJ2-7
D gene: -
CDR3 length: 12
clone size: many

CDR3 DNA: TGTGCCAGCAGTCTAGCGGGAGGGGTCCACGAGCAGTACTTC
CDR3 protein: CASSLAGGVHEQYF
V gene: TRBV28
J gene: TRBJ2-7
D gene: TRBD2
CDR3 length: 14
clone size: many

CDR3 DNA: TGTGCCAGCAGCCACATAGCGGGAGACTCCTACGAGCAGTACTTC
CDR3 protein: CASSHIAGDSYEQYF
V gene: TRBV7-8
J gene: TRBJ2-7
D gene: TRBD2
CDR3 length: 15
clone size: many

CDR3 DNA: TGCGCCAGCGCAAACTTAAGCGGGAGGGCCGGGTTCGACGAGCAGTACTTC
CDR3 protein: CASANLSGRAGFDEQYF
V gene: TRBV5-1
J gene: TRBJ2-7
D gene: TRBD2
CDR3 length: 17
clone size: few